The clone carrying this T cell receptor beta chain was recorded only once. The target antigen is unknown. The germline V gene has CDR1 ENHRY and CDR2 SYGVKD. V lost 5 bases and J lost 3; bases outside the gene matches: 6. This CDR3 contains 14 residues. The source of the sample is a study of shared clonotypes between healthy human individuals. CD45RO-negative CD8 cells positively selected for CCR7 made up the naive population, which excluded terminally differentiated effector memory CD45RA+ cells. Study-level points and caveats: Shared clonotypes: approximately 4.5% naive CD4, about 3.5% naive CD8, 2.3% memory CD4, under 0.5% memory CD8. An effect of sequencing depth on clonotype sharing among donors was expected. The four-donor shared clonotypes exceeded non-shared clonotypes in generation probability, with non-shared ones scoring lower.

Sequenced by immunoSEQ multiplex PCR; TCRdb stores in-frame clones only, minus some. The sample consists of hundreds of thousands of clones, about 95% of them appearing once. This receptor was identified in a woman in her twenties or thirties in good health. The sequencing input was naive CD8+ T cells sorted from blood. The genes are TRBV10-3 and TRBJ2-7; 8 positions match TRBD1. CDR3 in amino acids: CAISPGQVIYEQYF. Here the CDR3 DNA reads TGTGCCATCAGTCCGGGACAGGTGATCTACGAGCAGTACTTC.